Presented here are 21 T cell receptor beta chains from one specimen sequenced in a study of T cells in Graves' hyperthyroidism and ophthalmopathy. The CDR3 regions of TCR beta were amplified from RNA transcripts. HTBI primers drove first-round RT-PCR of the TCR CDR3. From the multiplex PCR reads, TCRdb called clonotypes with MiXCR, one entry per CDR3 protein. The table has 410,000 or so distinct CDR3 sequences, about 15% seen once. What was sequenced was blood. All receptors come from a man between 18 and 35 years old with Graves' ophthalmopathy.

There are many counts of this clonotype. This sequence joins TRBV11-2 and TRBJ2-3, with TRBD2 matching 9 bases. This CDR3 has 15 residues. Germline trimming cut 2 bases from V and 3 bases from J; bases unmatched to any gene: 3. CDR1 is SGHAT and CDR2 is FQNNGV in the germline V gene. CDR3 residues: CASSLRLAGTDTQYF. The CDR3 DNA follows: TGTGCCAGCAGCTTAAGGCTAGCGGGGACAGATACGCAGTATTTT.

The chain couples TRBV5-1 to TRBJ2-2, with 8 bases fitting TRBD1. Germline V CDR1 and CDR2: SGHRS, YFSETQ. V gave up 3 bases and J gave up 5 bases; unmatched junction bases: 6. The CDR3 is made up of 15 amino acids. CDR3 DNA: TGCGCCAGCAGCTCCCGGGACAGGCAGACCGGGGAGCTGTTTTTT. It translates to CASSSRDRQTGELFF.

This clonotype has just a few counts. The rearrangement uses TRBV18 and TRBJ2-7; 9 nucleotides match TRBD1. V shed 3 bases, J shed 4 bases, and the junction held 7 bases outside the gene matches. The germline CDR1 and CDR2 sequences are KGHSH and LQKENI. This CDR3 is 15 amino acids long. CDR3 DNA sequence: TGTGCCAGCTCACCGGGGACAGGGACCAAATACGAGCAGTACTTC. Its protein is CASSPGTGTKYEQYF. Full variable domain (outside the CDR3, taken from reference TRBV18 and TRBJ2-7): NAGVMQNPRHLVRRRGQEARLRCSPMKGHSHVYWYRQLPEEGLKFMVYLQKENIIDESGMPKERFSAEFPKEGPSILRIQQVVRGDSAAYFCASSPGTGTKYEQYFGPGTRLTVT.

Ten or more counts support this clonotype. CDR3 loop: CASSLAGTLYEQYF. CDR3 nucleotide sequence: TGCGCCAGCAGCTTGGCCGGGACTCTCTACGAGCAGTACTTC. The V gene is TRBV5-1, the J gene TRBJ2-7; TRBD2 is a possible D gene (6 bases). Germline CDR1 and CDR2: SGHRS and YFSETQ. The CDR3 sequence is 14 residues long. V lost 0 bases and J lost 3, with 10 bases in between.

The table lists this clonotype with a few counts. V gene TRBV9 combines with J gene TRBJ2-7, with 12 positions matching TRBD2. In germline, CDR1 is SGDLS, CDR2 YYNGEE. The V and J ends lost 0 bases and 3 bases, in that order; junction bases with no gene match: 1. This CDR3 spans 15 amino acids. The CDR3 region has the DNA TGTGCCAGCAGCGTAGGACTAGCGGGAGACTACGAGCAGTACTTC. It encodes CASSVGLAGDYEQYF.

This chain joins TRBV10-1 and TRBJ2-5; 16 nucleotides agree with TRBD2. The CDR3 spans 19 residues. CDR1 WNHNN and CDR2 SYGVQD come from the germline V gene (reference sequence). The ends lost 0 bases at V and 2 bases at J; junction bases unmatched: 6. CDR3 DNA: TGCGCCAGCAGTGAGTCGACGGGACTAGCGGGGGGGCCTCAAGAGACCCAGTACTTC. It is translated as CASSESTGLAGGPQETQYF.

The rearrangement joins TRBV5-1 to TRBJ2-1; 11 nucleotides align to TRBD2. Germline CDR1 and CDR2: SGHRS and YFSETQ. CDR3 size: 15 residues. The V and J ends lost 4 bases and 7 bases, in that order; junction bases with no gene match: 7. The CDR3 loop is CASSPELAGANEQFF. The CDR3 nucleotides read TGCGCCAGCAGCCCGGAACTAGCGGGGGCAAATGAGCAGTTCTTC.

The V and J genes are TRBV10-2 and TRBJ2-1, with TRBD1 identical over 9 bases. The germline V gene encodes CDR1 WSHSY and CDR2 SAAADI. V was pared by 3 bases and J by 12 bases, with 6 bases of the junction left unmatched. The length of the CDR3 is 13 residues. The CDR3 DNA follows: TGCGCCAGCAGTGAAACCGGGACAGGGTCGCAGTTCTTC. Protein product: CASSETGTGSQFF.

The CDR3 here is CSASNPGGEQETQYF. CDR3 in DNA: TGCAGTGCTAGTAACCCGGGGGGCGAACAAGAGACCCAGTACTTC. The chain couples TRBV20-1 to TRBJ2-5; a weak D match, TRBD2 (7 bases). This CDR3 has 15 residues. Germline values: CDR1 DFQATT, CDR2 SNEGSKA (reference sequence). V shed 3 bases and J shed 2 bases, with 16 bases lying between them.

V and J are TRBV15 and TRBJ2-2; possible D gene TRBD1, 6 bases. This CDR3 is built from 16 residues. Looked up from germline, CDR1 is LNHNV and CDR2 is YYDKDF (reference sequence). V was pared by 5 bases and J by 7 bases, with 20 bases between. CDR3 sequence: CATSRLLDSLSGELFF. Here the CDR3 DNA reads TGTGCCACCAGCCGATTACTGGACAGTCTGAGCGGGGAGCTGTTTTTT.

This chain connects TRBV19 to TRBJ2-2; D gene ambiguous. Germline V gene lookup returns CDR1 LNHDA and CDR2 SQIVND (reference sequence). The CDR3 spans 15 residues. V was cut by 1 base and J by 5 bases, with 11 bases left in between. CDR3 amino acids: CASSIAQLRTGELFF. The CDR3 DNA sequence: TGTGCCAGTAGTATAGCGCAGCTAAGGACCGGGGAGCTGTTTTTT.

The chain has TRBV14 and TRBJ2-5; D uncertain. Per germline, CDR1 SGHDN and CDR2 FVKESK. V gave up 1 base and J gave up 4 bases, with 10 bases separating them. The CDR3 spans 14 residues. CDR3 amino acids: CASSQGLGIETQYF. The CDR3 DNA reads as TGTGCCAGCAGCCAAGGTCTGGGAATAGAGACCCAGTACTTC.

The J gene is TRBJ2-3, the V gene TRBV5-1; possible D gene TRBD1, 5 bases. This CDR3 spans 15 amino acids. Trimming stripped 2 bases from V and 0 bases from J, with 10 bases between. Germline CDR1 reads SGHRS; CDR2 reads YFSETQ. The CDR3 spells CASSFDSFSTDTQYF. Here the CDR3 DNA reads TGCGCCAGCAGCTTCGACAGCTTTAGCACAGATACGCAGTATTTT.

The chain carries TRBV6-6 and TRBJ2-5; 8 bases line up with TRBD2. The length of the CDR3 is 16 residues. The V and J ends lost 0 bases and 1 base, in that order; junction bases with no gene match: 4. Germline V gene lookup returns CDR1 MNHNY and CDR2 SVGAGI (reference sequence). The CDR3 sequence: CASSYSSGGAQETQYF. In DNA form, the CDR3 reads TGTGCCAGCAGTTACTCGTCCGGGGGGGCCCAAGAGACCCAGTACTTC.

This clonotype was observed a handful of times. The rearrangement uses TRBV12-3 or TRBV12-4 and TRBJ2-2, with TRBD2 identical over 11 bases. The CDR3 runs 17 residues. Unmatched junction bases numbered 11, after V lost 7 bases and J lost 4 bases. The chain's CDR3 is CASTTKGLAGGTGELFF. Written as DNA, the CDR3 is TGTGCCAGCACCACTAAAGGGCTAGCGGGAGGCACCGGGGAGCTGTTTTTT.

This clonotype was counted a few times. This CDR3 reads CASSYGRYEQYF. The CDR3, as DNA: TGTGCCAGCAGTTACGGGCGGTACGAGCAGTACTTC. The rearrangement links TRBV6-5 to TRBJ2-7; D is unresolved. The CDR3 contains 12 residues. Per the germline V gene, CDR1 is MNHEY and CDR2 is SVGAGI. The V end was cut by 2 bases, the J end by 4 bases, with 6 bases between.

The chain carries TRBV20-1 and TRBJ1-1; D gene unclear. CDR1 is DFQATT, CDR2 SNEGSKA, per germline (reference sequence). The CDR3 covers 14 residues. The CDR3 reads CSSREVEMNTEAFF. The CDR3 DNA sequence: TGCAGCTCGCGAGAGGTAGAAATGAACACTGAAGCTTTCTTT.

This clonotype was recorded at least ten times. V usage is TRBV11-2 and J usage is TRBJ2-6; D ambiguous. CDR3 length: 18 amino acids. Looked up from germline, CDR1 is SGHAT and CDR2 is FQNNGV. The V gene lost 5 bases and the J gene lost 0 bases, with 17 bases spanning the gap. As DNA, the CDR3 is TGTGCCAGCAGCCACCTAACCCTCACTGTCTCTGGGGCCAACGTCCTGACTTTC. It is translated as CASSHLTLTVSGANVLTF.

The chain couples TRBV4-2 to TRBJ2-1, with TRBD1 identical over 12 bases. Germline assignment: CDR1 LGHNA and CDR2 YNFKEQ. The CDR3 loop spans 17 amino acids. The V and J ends lost 0 bases and 10 bases, in that order; junction bases with no gene match: 10. CDR3 region: CASSQEGRGTGGDEQFF. In DNA form, the CDR3 reads TGTGCCAGCAGCCAAGAGGGAAGAGGGACAGGGGGCGACGAGCAGTTCTTC.

This clonotype was seen at least ten times. The chain uses TRBV5-1 and TRBJ2-3, with a tentative D call TRBD2 (6 bases). The ends were cut back, 2 bases at V and 2 bases at J, with 12 bases in the middle. CDR3 length: 15 residues. Germline CDR1 is SGHRS and CDR2 is YFSETQ. CDR3 sequence (DNA): TGCGCCAGCAGCTTCGGCACTAGCCTCACAGATACGCAGTATTTT. This sequence encodes CASSFGTSLTDTQYF. Full variable domain (missing parts from reference TRBV5-1 and TRBJ2-3): KAGVTQTPRYLIKTRGQQVTLSCSPISGHRSVSWYQQTPGQGLQFLFEYFSETQRNKGNFPGRFSGRQFSNSRSEMNVSTLELGDSALYLCASSFGTSLTDTQYFGPGTRLTVL.

By share of the sample, this clonotype is medium-sized. V and J are TRBV18 and TRBJ2-3; D gene ambiguous. Germline V gives CDR1 KGHSH, CDR2 LQKENI. This CDR3 is 14 amino acids long. V lost 2 bases and J lost 4, with 10 bases in between. The CDR3 spells CASSPKVRADTQYF. The CDR3 DNA reads TGTGCCAGCTCACCAAAGGTTCGGGCAGATACGCAGTATTTT.